This is a list of T cell receptor beta chains from one sample in a study of blood T cells in healthy people across ages. TCRdb passed the 5' RACE reads through MiXCR, listing each CDR3 protein once. The sample contains 1,300,000 or so distinct CDR3 sequences, around 59% of which appear only once. The sequencing input was blood. These receptors all come from a young man in good health. CDR3s include the opening cysteine and the closing phenylalanine or tryptophan. D genes are given only for firm matches. Clone size appears in some rows only: once, few, many, or a class for an expanded clone.

TRBD1 TRBJ2-5 . TRBV5-1 CASSLQPGTGGEETQYF TGCGCCAGCAGCTTGCAACCCGGGACAGGGGGCGAGGAGACCCAGTACTTC
TRBD2 TRBJ2-1 . TRBV5-1 CASSLFLAGGHEQFF TGCGCCAGCAGCTTGTTTCTAGCGGGAGGCCATGAGCAGTTCTTC
TRBD2 TRBJ2-1 . TRBV2 CASSAGTSGRNEQFF TGTGCCAGCAGTGCCGGGACTAGCGGGAGGAATGAGCAGTTCTTC
TRBD2 TRBJ2-3 . TRBV7-9 CASSLGGAGGSANTQYF TGTGCCAGCAGCTTAGGCGGAGCGGGGGGGTCGGCGAATACGCAGTATTTT
. TRBJ2-5 . TRBV15 CATSRTIAPQETQYF TGTGCCACCAGCAGAACTATAGCTCCCCAAGAGACCCAGTACTTC
TRBD1 TRBJ2-7 few TRBV6-5 CASSTRQGNEQYF TGTGCCAGCAGTACGCGACAGGGCAACGAGCAGTACTTC
. TRBJ1-1 once TRBV6-5 CASSPGPATEAFF TGTGCCAGCAGCCCCGGACCGGCCACTGAAGCTTTCTTT
TRBD1 TRBJ1-1 . TRBV4-3 CASSFTPGGSGTEAFF TGCGCCAGCAGCTTTACGCCAGGGGGGTCGGGCACTGAAGCTTTCTTT
. TRBJ2-5 . TRBV25-1 CASSGRRQETQYF TGTGCCAGCAGTGGGCGTCGCCAAGAGACCCAGTACTTC
TRBD1 TRBJ2-7 . TRBV4-3 CASSQGDRDGSYEQYF TGCGCCAGCAGCCAAGGGGACAGGGACGGCTCCTACGAGCAGTACTTC
. TRBJ1-4 . TRBV5-1 CASSLEPVRGYNEKLFF TGCGCCAGCAGCTTGGAGCCAGTGCGGGGGTATAATGAAAAACTGTTTTTT
. TRBJ1-1 . TRBV6-2/TRBV6-3 CASRDTKGVDTEAFF TGTGCCAGCAGGGACACGAAAGGGGTGGACACTGAAGCTTTCTTT
. TRBJ2-2 . TRBV10-1 CASSQGRIRNTGELFF TGCGCCAGCAGTCAAGGGAGAATAAGAAACACCGGGGAGCTGTTTTTT
. TRBJ2-7 . TRBV3-1 CASSLKATFEQYF TGTGCCAGCAGCCTGAAAGCCACCTTCGAGCAGTACTTC
. TRBJ2-3 . TRBV6-5 CASSTIPGDTQYF TGTGCCAGCAGTACCATCCCAGGGGATACGCAGTATTTT
. TRBJ1-4 . TRBV27 CASSSIWGEGEMREKLFF TGTGCCAGCAGTTCCATTTGGGGGGAGGGTGAGATGCGTGAAAAACTGTTTTTT
. TRBJ2-7 . TRBV6-2/TRBV6-3 CASRVQHEQYF TGTGCCAGCAGAGTTCAACACGAGCAGTACTTC